This T cell receptor (beta chain) is drawn from a study of cytomegalovirus exposure and HLA in healthy donors. Notes on the study in general: Later work showed greater clonal expansion in HLA-associated TCR beta chains than in equally common others. Compared with the approximately 680-donor mean, an Asian-associated ancestry cluster reportedly had fewer N-insertions, according to a later analysis. V- and J-gene trimming of TCR beta was linked (in a later analysis) to a missense DCLRE1C variant.

The CDR3 totals 16 residues. The ends lost 5 bases at V and 5 bases at J; junction bases unmatched: 9. Germline-derived CDR1 and CDR2 are SGHVS and FQNEAQ. Worth noting for this clone: Its antigen is as yet unknown.

60 Vbeta and 13 Jbeta primers were used in PCR. The repertoire was sequenced with immunoSEQ multiplex PCR; TCRdb's copy has only in-frame clones and lacks some. The sample carries about 160,000 clones, 77% recorded once. Donors were ostensibly healthy at sampling, although undocumented immune exposures were probable. Sample: PBMCs. V gene TRBV7-8 combines with J gene TRBJ1-5, with 10 bases aligning to TRBD1. This receptor was taken from a woman aged 25 to 39 in good health and CMV-seronegative. CDR3 nucleotide sequence: TGTGCCAGCAGCATACACCGGACAGGGGGGTATCAGCCCCAGCATTTT. Translation gives CASSIHRTGGYQPQHF.